A single T cell receptor beta chain is shown here with its context. Between the trimmed V and J ends, which lost 5 bases and 5 bases, there was a span of 3 bases. Germline V gene sequence: CDR1 LGHNA, CDR2 YSLEER. This CDR3 spans 11 amino acids. This entry is derived from a study of T cells after yellow fever vaccination. In TCRdb, the 5' RACE reads were re-called with MiXCR into one record per CDR3 protein. The sample shows some 350,000 distinct CDR3 sequences, approximately 10% of them seen only once. J is TRBJ1-4 and V is TRBV4-3; D unresolved. The receptor was isolated from a man younger than 30 who received the YFV17D yellow fever vaccine. Sample: PBMCs, taken on the day of the first yellow fever vaccination. CDR3 nucleotides: TGCGCCAGCAGCGAGAATGAAAAACTGTTTTTT. Encoded protein: CASSENEKLFF.